What follows are 25 T cell receptor beta chains derived from one specimen sequenced in a study of blood T cell repertoires in COVID-19. TCRdb's table, derived via immunoSEQ multiplex PCR, lists solely in-frame clones and lacks some. In the table there are 100,000 to 150,000 clones, approximately 84% of which are singletons. The sequencing sample was made of peripheral blood. Receptor source: a woman of 80 years or more with acute or convalescent COVID-19.

On this clone: A read error may produce the germline difference seen at one junction end. This CDR3 is also generated by other DNA sequences in the sample. The V and J genes are TRBV5-4 and TRBJ2-1; D may be TRBD2 (6 bases). Germline-derived CDR1 and CDR2 are SGHNT and YYREEE (reference sequence). The CDR3 totals 14 residues. CDR3 bases: TGTGCTAGCAGCACCCGGGGGAGCTACAATGAGCAGTTCTTC. Its protein product is CASSTRGSYNEQFF.

This chain links TRBV4-1 with TRBJ1-1, with a weak D call TRBD1 (5 bases). The V end was cut by 0 bases, the J end by 6 bases, with 14 bases between. The V gene's germline CDR1 is MGHRA and CDR2 YSYEKL. This CDR3 has 15 amino acids. The CDR3 sequence is CASSQDWGVIAEAFF. For the CDR3, the DNA is TGCGCCAGCAGCCAAGATTGGGGGGTAATCGCTGAAGCTTTCTTT.

V and J are TRBV7-6 and TRBJ2-5; 7 nucleotides align to TRBD1. Germline lookup yields CDR1 SGHVS and CDR2 FNYEAQ. Trimming removed 1 base from V and 1 base from J; junction bases left unmatched: 3. The CDR3 totals 15 residues. The DNA for the CDR3 is TGTGCCAGCAGCTTAGGTCGACAGGGCCAAGAGACCCAGTACTTC. Amino acid sequence: CASSLGRQGQETQYF.

J is TRBJ2-1 and V is TRBV30; TRBD2 might be the D (5 bases). The germline CDR1 and CDR2 sequences are GTSNPN and SVGIG (reference sequence). V dropped 4 bases and J dropped 0 bases, with 7 bases sitting between them. This CDR3 has 13 amino acids. The DNA of the CDR3 is TGTGCCTGGAATAGCGTCTCCTACAATGAGCAGTTCTTC. Encoded protein: CAWNSVSYNEQFF.

The chain joins TRBV11-2 to TRBJ2-3, with 7 bases identical to TRBD2. Per the germline V gene, CDR1 is SGHAT and CDR2 is FQNNGV. This CDR3 is built from 14 residues. Trimming removed 4 bases from V and 2 bases from J; junction bases left unmatched: 3. The CDR3: CASSWSGATDTQYF. CDR3 coding DNA: TGTGCCAGCAGCTGGAGCGGGGCCACAGATACGCAGTATTTT.

V gene TRBV6-2 or TRBV6-3 combines with J gene TRBJ2-7; the D gene is possibly TRBD1 (5 bases). Germline loops: CDR1 MNHEY, CDR2 SVGEGT. CDR3 length: 15 amino acids. V lost 4 bases to trimming and J lost 3 bases, with 16 bases between them. Here the CDR3 reads CASSLGNGHGYEQYF. Written as DNA, the CDR3 is TGTGCCAGCAGTTTGGGTAACGGACACGGCTACGAGCAGTACTTC.

This clone was seen only once. The chain recombines TRBV6-6 with TRBJ2-3, with D uncertain. Germline values: CDR1 MNHNY, CDR2 SVGAGI (reference sequence). V lost 2 bases to trimming and J lost 5 bases, with 2 bases between them. This CDR3 comprises 11 residues. The CDR3 is CASSYLDTQYF. In DNA, the CDR3 is TGTGCCAGCAGTTACCTAGATACGCAGTATTTT.

The rearrangement links TRBV7-4 to TRBJ1-5; 7 bases fit TRBD1. The CDR3 is 11 residues long. Germline CDR1 SGHVT, CDR2 SQSDAQ. J gave up 2 bases and V 11 bases, and 0 bases lay outside the gene matches. The CDR3 nucleotides are TGTGCCGACAGGGGCAATCAGCCCCAGCATTTT. Translated, it gives CADRGNQPQHF.

The CDR3 DNA reads TGTGCCAGCAGCTCCAGGGGGCATGGCTACACCTTC. Translation gives CASSSRGHGYTF. V usage is TRBV5-5 and J usage is TRBJ1-2; 8 bases align to TRBD1. Germline V gives CDR1 SGHKS, CDR2 YYEKEE (reference sequence). The CDR3 sequence is 12 residues long. V lost 3 bases to trimming and J lost 6 bases; unmatched junction nucleotides: 1.

This clone showed up just a few times. This chain joins TRBV5-1 and TRBJ1-3; 7 nucleotides line up with TRBD1. The CDR3 has 16 amino acids. V was pared by 3 bases and J by 4 bases, with 10 bases of the junction left unmatched. Germline CDR1 reads SGHRS; CDR2 reads YFSETQ. In DNA, the CDR3 is TGCGCCAGCAGCTCCGCTGGAGGGACAGTCGGAAACACCATATATTTT. It is translated as CASSSAGGTVGNTIYF.

This clone has a single count. The rearrangement joins TRBV6-2 or TRBV6-3 to TRBJ1-2; 7 bases are a match to TRBD1. J gave up 8 bases and V 2 bases, and 8 bases lay outside the gene matches. Germline V gives CDR1 MNHEY, CDR2 SVGEGT. The CDR3 is 14 amino acids. CDR3 DNA: TGTGCCAGCAGTTACACTACAGGGGCGGCGGGCTACACCTTC. This gives the protein CASSYTTGAAGYTF.

This sequence joins TRBV29-1 and TRBJ2-3, with a tentative D call TRBD2 (5 bases). The CDR3 length is 14 residues. Deletions cut 4 bases from V and 3 bases from J, with 14 bases between. Germline V lookup: CDR1 SQVTM, CDR2 ANQGSEA. CDR3 DNA sequence: TGCAGCGTTGGCGGCGACTACGGTACAGATACGCAGTATTTT. It yields the protein CSVGGDYGTDTQYF.

This clone occurred once. The chain employs TRBV18 and TRBJ2-7, with D possibly matching TRBD1 (6 bases). Per germline, CDR1 KGHSH and CDR2 LQKENI. CDR3 length: 13 residues. Trimming shortened V by 3 bases and J by 5 bases, and 11 bases separated the two germline ends. CDR3 loop: CASSPTGDNEQYF. CDR3 nucleotide sequence: TGTGCCAGCTCACCCACCGGGGACAACGAGCAGTACTTC.

The rearrangement joins TRBV10-2 to TRBJ2-2; 13 bases are a match to TRBD2. V shed 7 bases and J 6 bases; nucleotides not matched to a gene: 5. Germline V gene data show CDR1 as WSHSY and CDR2 as SAAADI. The CDR3 length is 15 residues. The CDR3 loop is CASTRLAGGPGELFF. As DNA, the CDR3 is TGCGCCAGCACAAGACTAGCGGGGGGTCCCGGGGAGCTGTTTTTT.

The chain links TRBV27 to TRBJ2-7; 8 bases align to TRBD2. This CDR3 is 13 amino acids long. In germline, CDR1 is MNHEY, CDR2 SMNVEV (reference sequence). The V segment lost 4 bases and the J segment 3 bases; nucleotides outside the gene matches: 2. CDR3 sequence (DNA): TGTGCCAGCAGTTCGCGGGGGGTCTACGAGCAGTACTTC. Amino acids: CASSSRGVYEQYF.

The chain has TRBV14 and TRBJ1-2, with D possibly matching TRBD1 (5 bases). The V end lost 10 bases, the J end lost 2 bases, and 26 bases lay between the germline ends. The CDR3 runs to 17 residues. The germline gives CDR1 SGHDN, CDR2 FVKESK. In DNA form, the CDR3 reads TGTGCCACCTCACAAAGCGGGGCGTTCCAGTGGAACTATGGCTACACCTTC. Its translation is CATSQSGAFQWNYGYTF.

The gene calls are TRBV5-5 and TRBJ2-3, with 7 nucleotides matching TRBD2. The V gene's germline CDR1 is SGHKS and CDR2 YYEKEE (reference sequence). The CDR3 runs to 17 residues. V was clipped by 2 bases and J by 0 bases; unmatched bases: 9. CDR3 nucleotide sequence: TGTGCCAGCAGCTTCCGGGGAGGGCCTGCTAGCACAGATACGCAGTATTTT. This encodes CASSFRGGPASTDTQYF.

In this sample, this clone turned up once. The gene calls are TRBV21-1 and TRBJ2-7; whether TRBD2, the table's D call, matches the DNA was not checked. TRBV21-1 is a pseudogene segment. This CDR3 has 15 residues. The CDR3 coding sequence is TGTGCCAGCCTCATGTCTTTAGCGGGGCAGTACGAGCAGTACTTC. It yields the protein CASLMSLAGQYEQYF.

J is TRBJ2-7 and V is TRBV5-5; D uncertain. The germline gives CDR1 SGHKS, CDR2 YYEKEE (reference sequence). The CDR3 contains 15 residues. Trimming took off 0 bases at V and 1 base at J, with 11 bases between the two ends. CDR3 loop: CASSLAGASSYEQYF. CDR3 DNA: TGTGCCAGCAGCTTGGCCGGAGCCTCATCCTACGAGCAGTACTTC.

This clone appeared once. CDR3 sequence reads: CASSTGTDRPLHF. The CDR3 nucleotides are TGCGCCAGCAGCACCGGGACAGACCGACCCCTCCACTTT. The rearrangement joins TRBV5-1 to TRBJ1-6, with 7 positions matching TRBD1. CDR1 is SGHRS and CDR2 is YFSETQ in the germline V gene. There are 13 residues in the CDR3. V lost 4 bases and J lost 12; bases outside the gene matches: 7.

The chain joins TRBV19 to TRBJ2-1; TRBD2 matches 9 bases. Looked up from germline, CDR1 is LNHDA and CDR2 is SQIVND (reference sequence). The V and J ends lost 5 bases and 7 bases, in that order; junction bases with no gene match: 6. This CDR3 has 14 amino acids. In nucleotides, the CDR3 is TGTGCCAGTAGTCTGGGCGGGGGGGCTAATGAGCAGTTCTTC. This sequence encodes CASSLGGGANEQFF. The full variable domain, its missing parts supplied by reference TRBV19 and TRBJ2-1, is DGGITQSPKYLFRKEGQNVTLSCEQNLNHDAMYWYRQDPGQGLRLIYYSQIVNDFQKGDIAEGYSVSREKKESFPLTVTSAQKNPTAFYLCASSLGGGANEQFFGPGTRLTVL.

The chain carries TRBV6-5 and TRBJ1-1; 12 nucleotides align to TRBD1. Trimming removed 6 bases from V and 4 bases from J; junction bases left unmatched: 6. Germline values: CDR1 MNHEY, CDR2 SVGAGI. CDR3 length equals 15 residues. CDR3 protein: CASRLRDRGLTEAFF. CDR3 DNA: TGTGCCAGCAGGCTCCGGGACAGGGGGCTCACTGAAGCTTTCTTT.

This chain links TRBV19 with TRBJ1-5; 11 bases map to TRBD1. CDR1 and CDR2 from the germline V gene are LNHDA and SQIVND (reference sequence). The CDR3 runs 14 residues. V was pared by 8 bases and J by 6 bases, with 6 bases of the junction left unmatched. The DNA for the CDR3 is TGTGCCAGTTCCGGGACAGGGGGATTTCAGCCCCAGCATTTT. It specifies CASSGTGGFQPQHF.

The gene calls are TRBV29-1 and TRBJ2-7; the D is unclear. CDR3 length equals 11 residues. V gave up 8 bases and J gave up 3 bases, with 11 bases separating them. Germline V gene lookup returns CDR1 SQVTM and CDR2 ANQGSEA. The CDR3 sequence: CSSFDNYEQYF. The CDR3 nucleotides are TGCAGCTCATTCGACAACTACGAGCAGTACTTC.

The rearrangement uses TRBV4-1 and TRBJ1-2; D not certain. V lost 0 bases and J lost 2, with 10 bases in between. The CDR3 spans 15 residues. Germline V gene sequence: CDR1 MGHRA, CDR2 YSYEKL. The CDR3 DNA reads TGCGCCAGCAGCCAAGAGCCACTTTCGAACTATGGCTACACCTTC. This codes for CASSQEPLSNYGYTF.